These 29 T cell receptor beta chains came from one sample sequenced in a study of T cell repertoires in cytomegalovirus infection. These receptors have no identified antigens. TCRdb called the reads again in MiXCR, with one record for every CDR3 protein. The sample includes 57,000 or so distinct CDR3 sequences, 33% of them seen just once. The sequenced sample consisted of PBMCs, sequenced either directly or after in vitro stimulation (not recorded which). Source of these receptors: a human donor in good health (CMV status not recorded). Some clones in this sample may be carry-over from other donors' samples.

The chain combines TRBV19 with TRBJ1-5; no clear D gene. The CDR3 consists of 15 residues. CDR1 is LNHDA, CDR2 SQIVND, per germline (reference sequence). V was cut by 6 bases and J by 0 bases, with 12 bases left in between. The CDR3 sequence is CASRGNFYSNQPQHF. The CDR3 DNA follows: TGTGCCAGTAGGGGAAATTTCTATAGCAATCAGCCCCAGCATTTT.

V usage is TRBV6-5 and J usage is TRBJ2-3; TRBD2 aligns across 11 bases. The ends lost 2 bases at V and 2 bases at J; junction bases unmatched: 9. The length of the CDR3 is 18 residues. The germline V gene encodes CDR1 MNHEY and CDR2 SVGAGI. This chain's CDR3 is CASSYGLAGGHLTDTQYF. In nucleotides, the CDR3 is TGTGCCAGCAGTTACGGGCTAGCGGGGGGACACCTCACAGATACGCAGTATTTT.

As concerns this clonotype: One end of the junction does not line up with germline, which may come from a read error. V and J are TRBV6-5 and TRBJ2-1, with no clear D. Looked up from germline, CDR1 is MNHEY and CDR2 is SVGAGI. This CDR3 spans 13 amino acids. This CDR3 reads CATSRSSYNEQFF. In DNA, the CDR3 is TGTGCCACCAGTCGCTCATCCTACAATGAGCAGTTCTTC.

This chain connects TRBV2 to TRBJ1-4, with TRBD1 as a possible D gene (5 bases). This CDR3 has 14 residues. Trimming took off 3 bases at V and 6 bases at J, with 11 bases between the two ends. CDR1 and CDR2 (germline): SNHLY, FYNNEI. CDR3 in amino acids: CASSDGGGYEKLFF. CDR3 nucleotides: TGTGCCAGCAGTGATGGCGGGGGATATGAAAAACTGTTTTTT.

The J gene is TRBJ1-2, the V gene TRBV11-2, with D tentatively TRBD1 (6 bases). The CDR3 consists of 15 residues. In germline, CDR1 is SGHAT, CDR2 FQNNGV. Trimming cost V 4 bases and J 6 bases, with 18 bases left between them. The CDR3 protein is CASSSYGGQKDGYTF. CDR3 DNA sequence: TGTGCCAGCAGCTCGTATGGGGGACAAAAGGATGGCTACACCTTC.

The CDR3 region has the DNA TGTGCCAGCAGCTTGTTTCGGACAGGATCCTACGAGCAGTACTTC. Translated, it gives CASSLFRTGSYEQYF. This chain joins TRBV5-8 and TRBJ2-7, with 7 bases lining up with TRBD1. Losses at the gene ends were 1 base for V and 1 base for J; bases not matched to a gene: 5. Germline V gene sequence: CDR1 SGHTS, CDR2 YDEGEE. This CDR3 has 15 amino acids.

The rearrangement uses TRBV7-2 and TRBJ1-1, with 7 bases fitting TRBD1. Unmatched junction bases numbered 3, after V lost 2 bases and J lost 0 bases. Germline values: CDR1 SGHTA, CDR2 FQGNSA. The CDR3 runs to 15 residues. The CDR3: CASSLSQGMNTEAFF. For the CDR3, the DNA is TGTGCCAGCAGCTTATCACAGGGGATGAACACTGAAGCTTTCTTT.

The rearrangement links TRBV7-4 to TRBJ2-1, with 9 bases fitting TRBD2. This CDR3 region has 16 residues. Germline V gene sequence: CDR1 SGHVT, CDR2 SQSDAQ. Trimming took 5 bases from V and 3 from J; bases not matched to a gene: 8. This chain's CDR3 is CASSLIGLANYNEQFF. CDR3 nucleotide sequence: TGTGCCAGCAGCCTAATCGGACTAGCGAACTACAATGAGCAGTTCTTC.

V usage is TRBV6-6 and J usage is TRBJ1-3, with D unresolved. V lost 6 bases, J lost 0 bases, and 15 bases lay in between. Per the germline V gene, CDR1 is MNHNY and CDR2 is SVGAGI (reference sequence). There are 16 residues in the CDR3. CDR3 amino acids: CASSPVVTSSGNTIYF. The CDR3 DNA sequence: TGTGCCAGCAGCCCTGTAGTTACCAGCTCTGGAAACACCATATATTTT.

This rearrangement joins TRBV7-8 to TRBJ2-2; 7 bases fit TRBD2. Germline V gives CDR1 SGHVS, CDR2 FQNEAQ. This CDR3 is built from 16 residues. V shed 4 bases, J shed 1 base, and the junction held 6 bases outside the gene matches. CDR3 sequence (DNA): TGTGCCAGCAGCTCGAAGACTAGCCAGAACACCGGGGAGCTGTTTTTT. Translation: CASSSKTSQNTGELFF. Drawing the rest from reference TRBV7-8 and TRBJ2-2, the complete variable domain is GAGVSQSPRYKVAKRGQDVALRCDPISGHVSLFWYQQALGQGPEFLTYFQNEAQLDKSGLPSDRFFAERPEGSVSTLKIQRTQQEDSAVYLCASSSKTSQNTGELFFGEGSRLTVL.

The DNA for the CDR3 is TGTGCCAGCAACCCCTGGTCGAGCACAGATACGCAGTATTTT. Translated: CASNPWSSTDTQYF. This chain uses TRBV11-2 with TRBJ2-3, with D unclear. The CDR3 runs to 14 residues. Germline V gene sequence: CDR1 SGHAT, CDR2 FQNNGV. V lost 7 bases to trimming and J lost 0 bases, with 11 bases between them.

The chain employs TRBV7-6 and TRBJ2-7, with TRBD2 identical over 9 bases. CDR3 length: 14 amino acids. Trimming at V came to 3 bases and at J to 2 bases, leaving 2 bases not matched to a gene. CDR1 and CDR2 (germline): SGHVS, FNYEAQ. CDR3 loop: CASSLTSGTYEQYF. For the CDR3, the DNA is TGTGCCAGCAGCTTGACTAGCGGAACCTACGAGCAGTACTTC.

The V call is TRBV20-1, the J call TRBJ2-3; the D gene is possibly TRBD2 (5 bases). Germline V gives CDR1 DFQATT, CDR2 SNEGSKA (reference sequence). There are 13 residues in the CDR3. Trimming removed 5 bases from V and 3 bases from J, with 12 bases in between. The CDR3 nucleotides are TGCAGTGCTTACCGAGCGGAGACAGATACGCAGTATTTT. Its protein is CSAYRAETDTQYF.

The rearrangement joins TRBV27 to TRBJ1-1; 10 bases match TRBD1. V shed 4 bases, J shed 8 bases, and the junction held 4 bases outside the gene matches. CDR3 length: 13 residues. Germline CDR1 MNHEY, CDR2 SMNVEV (reference sequence). CDR3 in amino acids: CASSWDRGREAFF. In nucleotides, the CDR3 is TGTGCCAGCAGTTGGGACAGGGGAAGGGAAGCTTTCTTT.

This sequence joins TRBV15 and TRBJ2-1, with 7 bases lining up with TRBD2. Trimming at V came to 6 bases and at J to 9 bases, leaving 5 bases not matched to a gene. The CDR3 has 12 residues. CDR1 is LNHNV, CDR2 YYDKDF, per germline (reference sequence). The CDR3 region is CATRGGGSEQFF. DNA for the CDR3: TGTGCCACCAGGGGGGGAGGGAGTGAGCAGTTCTTC.

The rearrangement uses TRBV20-1 and TRBJ2-4; D gene ambiguous. Germline V lookup: CDR1 DFQATT, CDR2 SNEGSKA (reference sequence). This CDR3 is built from 14 residues. V was trimmed by 7 bases and J by 0 bases, leaving 13 bases between them. The CDR3 DNA reads as TGCAGTGTGAGCCGAACTCTAGCCAAAAACATTCAGTACTTC. Encoded protein: CSVSRTLAKNIQYF.

The table lists this clonotype with a few counts. The chain uses TRBV29-1 and TRBJ1-1; possibly TRBD1 for D (6 bases). The germline gives CDR1 SQVTM, CDR2 ANQGSEA. Deletions cut 6 bases from V and 1 base from J, with 18 bases between. The CDR3 length is 15 residues. CDR3: CSVTSRGGWNTEAFF. DNA for the CDR3: TGCAGCGTGACTAGTAGGGGGGGGTGGAACACTGAAGCTTTCTTT.

The J gene is TRBJ2-3, the V gene TRBV11-2, with 10 bases aligning to TRBD2. V shed 0 bases, J shed 2 bases, and the junction held 11 bases outside the gene matches. The CDR3 is 19 amino acids. CDR1 is SGHAT and CDR2 is FQNNGV in the germline V gene. CDR3 loop: CASSLDEGLAGVSTDTQYF. CDR3 coding DNA: TGTGCCAGCAGCTTAGATGAGGGTCTAGCGGGAGTTTCCACAGATACGCAGTATTTT.

This clonotype was observed a single time. The gene calls are TRBV5-5 and TRBJ1-4; 7 nucleotides agree with TRBD1. CDR1 and CDR2 from the germline V gene are SGHKS and YYEKEE (reference sequence). The CDR3 has 13 residues. Trimming cost V 4 bases and J 8 bases; bases outside gene matches: 5. This chain's CDR3 is CASSAWDSEKLFF. The CDR3 DNA reads TGTGCCAGCAGCGCCTGGGACAGCGAAAAACTGTTTTTT.

This chain uses TRBV6-5 with TRBJ1-3; D is uncertain. Trimming cost V 2 bases and J 1 base, with 12 bases left between them. The CDR3 contains 16 residues. The germline CDR1 and CDR2 sequences are MNHEY and SVGAGI. CDR3 sequence (DNA): TGTGCCAGCAGTTACCGGACTCCGTGGTCTGGAAACACCATATATTTT. It codes for CASSYRTPWSGNTIYF.

This sequence joins TRBV7-9 and TRBJ1-6; D gene ambiguous. Trimming took 5 bases from V and 0 from J, leaving 11 bases between them. This CDR3 is built from 16 residues. Germline assignment: CDR1 SEHNR and CDR2 FQNEAQ (reference sequence). Here the CDR3 reads CASSAYRGSYNSPLHF. In DNA form, the CDR3 reads TGTGCCAGCAGCGCCTACCGCGGCTCCTATAATTCACCCCTCCACTTT.

V usage is TRBV6-6 and J usage is TRBJ2-7; 7 bases are shared with TRBD1. The CDR3 sequence is 13 residues long. Germline CDR1 is MNHNY and CDR2 is SVGAGI (reference sequence). V was pared by 7 bases and J by 5 bases, with 8 bases of the junction left unmatched. The CDR3: CASTGGIQDEQYF. DNA for the CDR3: TGTGCCAGCACAGGGGGAATTCAGGACGAGCAGTACTTC.

The sample holds many counts of this clonotype. The genes are TRBV7-2 and TRBJ2-5; tentative D call: TRBD2 (6 bases). The V end lost 2 bases, the J end lost 2 bases, and 18 bases lay between the germline ends. The length of the CDR3 is 17 residues. Looked up from germline, CDR1 is SGHTA and CDR2 is FQGNSA. The CDR3 nucleotides are TGTGCCAGCAGCTTATATAGACTAGAAGTCCTACAAGAGACCCAGTACTTC. This sequence encodes CASSLYRLEVLQETQYF.

In this sample, this clonotype turned up a few times. The chain joins TRBV6-6 to TRBJ2-7; no clear D gene. Trimming stripped 0 bases from V and 0 bases from J, with 6 bases between. The CDR3 contains 14 residues. CDR1 is MNHNY, CDR2 SVGAGI, per germline (reference sequence). In DNA, the CDR3 is TGTGCCAGCAGTTACTCTCCTAGCTCCTACGAGCAGTACTTC. It encodes CASSYSPSSYEQYF.

The chain couples TRBV2 to TRBJ2-7; D is perhaps TRBD2 (5 bases). Trimming cost V 8 bases and J 3 bases, with 8 bases left between them. This CDR3 comprises 11 residues. Germline CDR1 is SNHLY and CDR2 is FYNNEI. DNA of the CDR3: TGTGCCAGCTCGGGGAGCTACGAGCAGTACTTC. As protein: CASSGSYEQYF.

The chain has TRBV20-1 and TRBJ1-2; D might be TRBD1 (5 bases). Germline lookup yields CDR1 DFQATT and CDR2 SNEGSKA (reference sequence). The CDR3 totals 14 residues. The V end lost 4 bases, the J end lost 7 bases, and 19 bases lay between the germline ends. CDR3 in amino acids: CSATGLGEAIGYTF. The CDR3 DNA follows: TGCAGTGCTACAGGACTAGGGGAAGCGATTGGCTACACCTTC.

This sequence joins TRBV3-1 and TRBJ1-1; a weak D match, TRBD1 (6 bases). The CDR3 contains 14 residues. V shed 4 bases and J shed 11 bases, with 20 bases lying between them. Germline values: CDR1 LGHDT, CDR2 YNNKEL (reference sequence). In DNA, the CDR3 is TGTGCCAGCAGCCCCCGCGAAGAACAGGGCCGGGCTTTCTTT. This sequence encodes CASSPREEQGRAFF.

The chain has TRBV18 and TRBJ2-7; TRBD2 aligns across 14 bases. This CDR3 has 16 residues. Germline assignment: CDR1 KGHSH and CDR2 LQKENI. V trimming: 4 bases; J trimming: 4 bases; junction bases outside the gene matches: 6. The CDR3 coding sequence is TGTGCCAGCTCACGTGGGACTAGCGGGAGTACATACGAGCAGTACTTC. This translates into CASSRGTSGSTYEQYF.

This clonotype was counted only a few times. The genes are TRBV20-1 and TRBJ2-1; no clear D. The CDR3 spans 14 residues. Trimming took 0 bases from V and 3 from J, leaving 9 bases between them. Germline CDR1 reads DFQATT; CDR2 reads SNEGSKA (reference sequence). The CDR3 DNA reads TGCAGTGCTAGAGACAGTTCCCTCTACAATGAGCAGTTCTTC. Protein sequence: CSARDSSLYNEQFF.